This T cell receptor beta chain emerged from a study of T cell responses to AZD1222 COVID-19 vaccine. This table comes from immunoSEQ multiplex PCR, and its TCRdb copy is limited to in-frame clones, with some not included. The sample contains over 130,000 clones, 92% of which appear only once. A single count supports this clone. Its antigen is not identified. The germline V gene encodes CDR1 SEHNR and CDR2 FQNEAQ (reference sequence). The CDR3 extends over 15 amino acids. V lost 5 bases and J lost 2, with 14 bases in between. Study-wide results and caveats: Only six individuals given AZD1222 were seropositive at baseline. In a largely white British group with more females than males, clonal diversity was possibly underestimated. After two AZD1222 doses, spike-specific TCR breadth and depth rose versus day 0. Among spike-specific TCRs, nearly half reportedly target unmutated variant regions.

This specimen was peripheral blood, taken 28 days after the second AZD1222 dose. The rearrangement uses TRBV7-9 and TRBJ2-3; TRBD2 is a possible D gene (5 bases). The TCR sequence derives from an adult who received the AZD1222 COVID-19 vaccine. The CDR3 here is CASSDYNTLTDTQYF. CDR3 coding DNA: TGTGCCAGCAGCGACTACAACACTCTCACAGATACGCAGTATTTT.